The 21 T cell receptor beta chains listed next were all sequenced from one sample in a study of control samples from healthy donors and cancer patients. TCRdb's table, derived via immunoSEQ multiplex PCR, lists solely in-frame clones and lacks some. Among 90,000 to 100,000 clones listed, about 79% were seen once. The sequenced material came from blood. The receptors originated from a woman in her twenties or thirties in good health.

The genes are TRBV3-1 (or the pseudogene TRBV3-2) and TRBJ2-1; tentative D call: TRBD1 (6 bases). Looked up from germline, CDR1 is LGHDT and CDR2 is YNNKEL (reference sequence). The V gene lost 4 bases and the J gene lost 7 bases, with 8 bases spanning the gap. The CDR3 is 12 residues long. For the CDR3, the DNA is TGTGCCAGCAGCCGGCAGGGGAATGAGCAGTTCTTC. Protein: CASSRQGNEQFF.

The J gene is TRBJ2-2, the V gene TRBV9; the match to TRBD2 covers 12 bases. The CDR3 is made up of 19 amino acids. CDR1 SGDLS and CDR2 YYNGEE come from the germline V gene. After removal of 0 bases from V and 4 bases from J, the junction contained 10 bases not matched to a gene. The DNA for the CDR3 is TGTGCCAGCAGCGTAGCCCCTCTAGCGGGGGGGCCCGGCACCGGGGAGCTGTTTTTT. Translating it yields CASSVAPLAGGPGTGELFF.

The table lists this clone with a count of one. The chain employs TRBV5-4 and TRBJ1-1; 7 bases match TRBD1. Germline CDR1 reads SGHNT; CDR2 reads YYREEE (reference sequence). Trimming at V came to 0 bases and at J to 4 bases, leaving 9 bases not matched to a gene. The CDR3 covers 16 residues. CDR3 nucleotides: TGTGCCAGCAGCTTGGTCAGGGGGACATCGGGCACTGAAGCTTTCTTT. It is translated as CASSLVRGTSGTEAFF.

This rearrangement joins TRBV2 to TRBJ2-1; D uncertain. Germline CDR1 is SNHLY and CDR2 is FYNNEI. The CDR3 sequence is 14 residues long. The ends were cut back, 7 bases at V and 5 bases at J, with 15 bases in the middle. In DNA, the CDR3 is TGTGCCAGCATGGGTGAGGAATGGAACAATGAGCAGTTCTTC. Its protein is CASMGEEWNNEQFF.

The chain joins TRBV7-2 to TRBJ2-5, with TRBD2 matching 10 bases. The ends lost 5 bases at V and 6 bases at J; junction bases unmatched: 6. CDR3 length: 14 residues. Germline CDR1 and CDR2: SGHTA and FQGNSA. CDR3 protein: CASSALAGIQTQYF. CDR3 DNA sequence: TGTGCCAGCAGCGCACTAGCGGGGATACAGACCCAGTACTTC. Combining the CDR3 with reference TRBV7-2 and TRBJ2-5 gives the whole variable domain GAGVSQSPSNKVTEKGKDVELRCDPISGHTALYWYRQSLGQGLEFLIYFQGNSAPDKSGLPSDRFSAERTGGSVSTLTIQRTQQEDSAVYLCASSALAGIQTQYFGPGTRLLVL.

This chain joins TRBV30 and TRBJ1-3; D remains unclear. CDR3 size: 13 residues. In germline, CDR1 is GTSNPN, CDR2 SVGIG (reference sequence). V was cut by 5 bases and J by 16 bases, with 24 bases left in between. CDR3 nucleotides: TGTGCCTGGCTGAATCCGGGCCACCTCGTCGAGTATTTT. It codes for CAWLNPGHLVEYF. The full variable domain, completed using reference TRBV30 and TRBJ1-3, is SQTIHQWPATLVQPVGSPLSLECTVEGTSNPNLYWYRQAAGRGLQLLFYSVGIGQISSEVPQNLSASRPQDRQFILSSKKLLLSDSGFYLCAWLNPGHLVEYFGEGSWLTVV.

This chain links TRBV7-8 with TRBJ2-1; 7 bases align to TRBD1. V dropped 5 bases and J dropped 8; count of bases not matched to a gene: 9. Germline V lookup: CDR1 SGHVS, CDR2 FQNEAQ. The CDR3 runs 14 residues. The chain's CDR3 is CASSMLTGRDEQFF. The DNA of the CDR3 is TGTGCCAGCAGCATGCTGACAGGGCGCGATGAGCAGTTCTTC.

This clone appeared once. The chain uses TRBV7-2 and TRBJ2-5; D might be TRBD1 (5 bases). This CDR3 has 15 residues. Trimming shortened V by 2 bases and J by 4 bases, and 14 bases separated the two germline ends. Germline assignment: CDR1 SGHTA and CDR2 FQGNSA. CDR3 bases: TGTGCCAGCAGCTTATCCCTCCTAGGGGCAGAGACCCAGTACTTC. Protein: CASSLSLLGAETQYF.

The sample holds a few counts of this clone. As DNA, the CDR3 is TGTGCCAGCGGGACAGGCCCTAATGAAAAACTGTTTTTT. Protein product: CASGTGPNEKLFF. This chain joins TRBV12-3 or TRBV12-4 and TRBJ1-4; 8 nucleotides agree with TRBD1. The CDR3 has 13 amino acids. Losses at the gene ends were 8 bases for V and 3 bases for J; bases not matched to a gene: 2.

This chain joins TRBV20-1 and TRBJ2-7; D unclear. The CDR3 has 12 residues. V lost 3 bases and J 6 bases, leaving 12 bases between the germline ends. The germline V gene encodes CDR1 DFQATT and CDR2 SNEGSKA (reference sequence). The CDR3 protein is CSASLTGSEQYF. CDR3 nucleotide sequence: TGCAGTGCTAGTCTAACCGGATCCGAGCAGTACTTC.

The gene calls are TRBV6-4 and TRBJ1-2; D is perhaps TRBD1 (5 bases). Germline CDR1 and CDR2: MRHNA and SNTAGT. The CDR3 is made up of 12 amino acids. Trimming took off 7 bases at V and 8 bases at J, with 14 bases between the two ends. The DNA for the CDR3 is TGTGCCAGCAAGGGGAGGGGCCCGGGCTACACCTTC. Translated, it gives CASKGRGPGYTF.

This clone was found once. The rearrangement uses TRBV9 and TRBJ2-3; 7 positions match TRBD1. The germline gives CDR1 SGDLS, CDR2 YYNGEE. Trimming removed 4 bases from V and 3 bases from J; junction bases left unmatched: 8. CDR3 size: 15 residues. This chain's CDR3 is CASSPTTGRTDTQYF. The DNA for the CDR3 is TGTGCCAGCAGCCCCACGACAGGGAGAACAGATACGCAGTATTTT.

The V call is TRBV30, the J call TRBJ1-3; D ambiguous. The CDR3 extends over 16 amino acids. The ends were cut back, 2 bases at V and 0 bases at J, with 14 bases in the middle. Germline V gives CDR1 GTSNPN, CDR2 SVGIG (reference sequence). CDR3 sequence: CAWSPRARSSGNTIYF. In DNA, the CDR3 is TGTGCCTGGAGTCCTCGGGCCAGGAGCTCTGGAAACACCATATATTTT.

The V gene is TRBV11-2, the J gene TRBJ1-4; D is perhaps TRBD1 (5 bases). This CDR3 contains 12 residues. The V end lost 4 bases, the J end lost 17 bases, and 17 bases lay between the germline ends. The germline V gene encodes CDR1 SGHAT and CDR2 FQNNGV. CDR3 DNA: TGTGCCAGCAGCTCAGAAGCGACAGTGATTTTTTTT. It is translated as CASSSEATVIFF.

V gene TRBV6-4 combines with J gene TRBJ2-3; no reliable D call. CDR3 size: 15 residues. Germline assignment: CDR1 MRHNA and CDR2 SNTAGT. Trimming left V 8 bases short and J 4 bases short, with 19 bases between. CDR3: CASFPRPYQPDTQYF. CDR3 DNA sequence: TGTGCCAGCTTTCCGAGGCCCTATCAGCCAGATACGCAGTATTTT.

V and J are TRBV28 and TRBJ1-2, with TRBD1 as a possible D gene (5 bases). Germline assignment: CDR1 MDHEN and CDR2 SYDVKM. Trimming pared 5 bases from V and 4 bases from J, leaving 11 bases between. The CDR3 loop spans 13 amino acids. The CDR3 coding sequence is TGTGCCAGCAGTCAGTCAGGGACCTATGGCTACACCTTC. Translated: CASSQSGTYGYTF.

The gene calls are TRBV28 and TRBJ1-1; maybe TRBD1 (5 bases). From germline, CDR1 is MDHEN and CDR2 SYDVKM. CDR3 length: 15 amino acids. V dropped 4 bases and J dropped 11 bases, with 23 bases sitting between them. As DNA, the CDR3 is TGTGCCAGCAGTTCCTCTCCGACAACGACCAAGGGGGCTTTCTTT. It specifies CASSSSPTTTKGAFF.

The chain combines TRBV19 with TRBJ2-2, with D perhaps TRBD1 or TRBD2 (6 bases each). This CDR3 has 17 amino acids. Germline assignment: CDR1 LNHDA and CDR2 SQIVND (reference sequence). V lost 5 bases and J 4 bases, leaving 20 bases between the germline ends. CDR3 amino acids: CASSRTTGWGGTGELFF. Written as DNA, the CDR3 is TGTGCCAGTAGTCGTACAACAGGGTGGGGAGGCACCGGGGAGCTGTTTTTT.

This clone was observed once. CDR3 nucleotide sequence: TGCAGCGTTGAAATCTTGGCATCCTCCCGGGAGCAGTACTTC. Amino acids: CSVEILASSREQYF. This chain uses TRBV29-1 with TRBJ2-7; D not certain. Trimming pared 2 bases from V and 7 bases from J, leaving 18 bases between. Germline CDR1 reads SQVTM; CDR2 reads ANQGSEA. The CDR3 consists of 14 residues.

This clone ranks as medium-sized. The V call is TRBV2, the J call TRBJ1-3; 8 bases are shared with TRBD1. This CDR3 has 14 amino acids. Germline CDR1 and CDR2: SNHLY and FYNNEI. The V gene end was trimmed by 6 bases and the J gene end by 2 bases; junction bases not matched to a gene: 3. CDR3 loop: CASRQGQAGNTIYF. As DNA, the CDR3 is TGTGCCAGCAGACAGGGACAGGCTGGAAACACCATATATTTT.

The J gene is TRBJ1-2, the V gene TRBV30; no clear D gene. This CDR3 has 14 amino acids. Germline lookup yields CDR1 GTSNPN and CDR2 SVGIG (reference sequence). Trimming removed 4 bases from V and 4 bases from J, with 16 bases in between. In nucleotides, the CDR3 is TGTGCCTGGATGACAAAAACCCTTATCTATGGCTACACCTTC. The encoded protein is CAWMTKTLIYGYTF.